Listed below are T cell receptor beta chains from one sample, sequenced in a study of blood T cell repertoires in COVID-19. Assay: immunoSEQ multiplex PCR; the TCRdb copy retains only in-frame clones and omits some. The sample yields tens of thousands of clones, 83% seen once. Material: peripheral blood. Receptors originate from a man aged 45-65 years with acute or convalescent COVID-19. Each CDR3 is given with its conserved first and last residue. A D gene is named only where the DNA matches it firmly. Size is stated for part of the rows, as once, few or many counts, or as a class when the clone is expanded.

TRBV6-6	TRBD2	TRBJ2-1	-	TGTGCCAGCAGCCGGACTAGCGGGAGTAGAAATGAGCAGTTCTTC	CASSRTSGSRNEQFF
TRBV6-2/TRBV6-3	-	TRBJ2-3	-	TGTGCCAGCAGTTACTCCCCAGCGGAAGGCACAGATACGCAGTATTTT	CASSYSPAEGTDTQYF
TRBV30	-	TRBJ1-1	-	TGTGCCTGGAGTTGGGCCAAGAACACTGAAGCTTTCTTT	CAWSWAKNTEAFF
TRBV29-1	-	TRBJ1-1	-	TGCAGCGTTGAAGATCATACAGGCTCTCGGCCCTTTGAAGCTTTCTTT	CSVEDHTGSRPFEAFF
TRBV2	-	TRBJ2-7	-	TGTGCCAGCAAGGCGGGTTCCTACGAGCAGTACTTC	CASKAGSYEQYF
TRBV19	TRBD1	TRBJ1-2	-	TGTGCCAGTAGCACCGGGACAGGGGGCGGCTATGGCTACACCTTC	CASSTGTGGGYGYTF
TRBV4-1	-	TRBJ1-6	-	TGCGCCAGCAGCCAAGGGCGGGGGTCCTCCTATAATTCACCCCTCCACTTT	CASSQGRGSSYNSPLHF
TRBV3-1/TRBV3-2	-	TRBJ2-7	-	TGTGCCAGCAGCCAAGTGGCGGCAGTTAACTCCTACGAGCAGTACTTC	CASSQVAAVNSYEQYF
TRBV3-1/TRBV3-2	TRBD1	TRBJ2-4	-	TGTGCCAGCAGTCAAATTACAGGGGGCCCAGCCAAAAACATTCAGTACTTC	CASSQITGGPAKNIQYF
TRBV19	-	TRBJ2-3	-	TGTGCCAGTAGCAACCCCCTCCAGGGCGGCACAGATACGCAGTATTTT	CASSNPLQGGTDTQYF
TRBV5-1	-	TRBJ1-1	once	TGCGCCAGCAGCTTGACCGCGGCGATTCTTCGGGAGACGGTGTCTGAAGCTTTCTTT	CASSLTAAILRETVSEAFF
TRBV3-1/TRBV3-2	TRBD1	TRBJ2-5	-	TGTGCCAGCAGCCAAGAGGGGATTTTCGGGACAGGGGATTTCCAAGAGACCCAGTACTTC	CASSQEGIFGTGDFQETQYF
TRBV29-1	-	TRBJ1-1	-	TGCAGCGTTGAAGACGTGAACACTGAAGCTTTCTTT	CSVEDVNTEAFF
TRBV19	TRBD2	TRBJ2-2	-	TGTGCCAGTAGCACCTGGGGAGCGGGGGTAACCGGGGAGCTGTTTTTT	CASSTWGAGVTGELFF
TRBV24-1	-	TRBJ2-3	-	TGTGCCACCAGTGATTTTGGGGAGGATACGCAGTATTTT	CATSDFGEDTQYF
TRBV28	TRBD1	TRBJ1-2	-	TGTGCCAGCAGTTTACGACAGGGCAGCTATGGCTACACCTTC	CASSLRQGSYGYTF
TRBV6-5	TRBD1	TRBJ1-1	once	TGTGCCACCCGAACAGGGGATAACACTGAAGCTTTCTTT	CATRTGDNTEAFF
TRBV6-2/TRBV6-3	TRBD1	TRBJ1-2	-	TGTGCCAGCAGTTCGACAGGGTCAGGAGGCTACACCTTC	CASSSTGSGGYTF